The entry that follows covers one TCR beta chain sequence. Trimming pared 1 base from V and 3 bases from J, leaving 9 bases between. Germline V lookup: CDR1 SEHNR, CDR2 FQNEAQ (reference sequence). This CDR3 has 14 amino acids. This record belongs to a study of blood T cell repertoires in COVID-19. Study-level information: There were acute and convalescent COVID-19 samples, and they came from the United States, Italy and Spain.

Study processing details: Amplifying reference gene primers gave estimates of nucleated cell counts. The data were produced by immunoSEQ multiplex PCR, yet TCRdb's version contains in-frame clones alone and is incomplete. V, J and clone size are those of that table, while D and trimming were read from the DNA. Seen here are a few hundred thousand clones, about 90% observed once, and the top ten hold 0.6% to 0.7%. This study enrolled people aged 18 to 89 from roughly 24 US geographic areas. In Cohort 3, a recovered donor had either two negative PCRs, clearance, or symptom resolution. The sequencing sample was made of PBMCs or T cells enriched from blood (not recorded which). The TCR originated in a young man who had recovered from COVID-19. The V call is TRBV7-9, the J call TRBJ1-2; maybe TRBD1 (5 bases). CDR3 loop: CASSLDRRDYGYTF. CDR3 sequence (DNA): TGTGCCAGCAGCTTAGACAGGAGGGACTATGGCTACACCTTC. The full variable domain, rest sourced from reference TRBV7-9 and TRBJ1-2, is DTGVSQNPRHKITKRGQNVTFRCDPISEHNRLYWYRQTLGQGPEFLTYFQNEAQLEKSRLLSDRFSAERPKGSFSTLEIQRTEQGDSAMYLCASSLDRRDYGYTFGSGTRLTVV.